This T cell receptor beta chain came from a study of cytomegalovirus exposure and HLA in healthy donors. The PCR used 60 Vbeta and 13 Jbeta primers. This table comes from immunoSEQ multiplex PCR, and its TCRdb copy is limited to in-frame clones, with some not included. Of roughly 190,000 clones in the sample, over 75% are singletons; the top ten hold 3.1%. A few counts support this clone. From germline, CDR1 is SGHTA and CDR2 FQGNSA. The J segment lost 0 bases and the V segment lost 5 bases, leaving 3 bases of the junction unmatched. This CDR3 has 14 amino acids. V and J are TRBV7-2 and TRBJ1-1, with TRBD1 matching 7 bases. The source material was PBMCs. The clonotype comes from a female donor in good health and CMV-seronegative. The CDR3 DNA follows: TGTGCCAGCAGCCCGACAGGGTTGAACACTGAAGCTTTCTTT. Protein sequence: CASSPTGLNTEAFF.